The next 32 T cell receptor beta chains were all read from a single sample in a study of T cell responses to AZD1222 COVID-19 vaccine. The method was immunoSEQ multiplex PCR; TCRdb's version includes in-frame clones alone and lacks a portion of them. The sample records more than 75,000 clones, 75% to 95% being singletons. The input for sequencing was peripheral blood, taken 28 days after the second AZD1222 dose. Receptor source: an adult who received the AZD1222 COVID-19 vaccine.

The rearrangement joins TRBV28 to TRBJ1-5; D unresolved. CDR3 size: 16 residues. CDR1 and CDR2 from the germline V gene are MDHEN and SYDVKM. The V end was cut by 2 bases, the J end by 2 bases, with 13 bases between. CDR3 DNA: TGTGCCAGCAGTTTAACGTACCTCCGCGGCAATCAGCCCCAGCATTTT. It encodes CASSLTYLRGNQPQHF.

This clone was counted once. The V and J genes are TRBV19 and TRBJ1-1; D may be TRBD1 (5 bases). The CDR3 spans 14 residues. CDR1 and CDR2 from the germline V gene are LNHDA and SQIVND (reference sequence). Trimming took 5 bases from V and 0 from J, leaving 10 bases between them. The CDR3 here is CASSPRQLNTEAFF. The DNA for the CDR3 is TGTGCCAGTAGTCCAAGACAGTTGAACACTGAAGCTTTCTTT.

This rearrangement joins TRBV6-5 to TRBJ1-5; no clear D. Trimming left V 7 bases short and J 6 bases short, with 13 bases between. In germline, CDR1 is MNHEY, CDR2 SVGAGI. This CDR3 contains 13 residues. CDR3 coding DNA: TGTGCCAGCAAAGGAACGGGAGGTCAGCCCCAGCATTTT. Its protein is CASKGTGGQPQHF.

CDR3 bases: TGTGCCAGCAGCTTAGCCCTCTACACCCGAACCTACACCTTC. Its translation: CASSLALYTRTYTF. This rearrangement joins TRBV11-2 to TRBJ1-2; D remains ambiguous. The germline gives CDR1 SGHAT, CDR2 FQNNGV. Trimming stripped 1 base from V and 10 bases from J, with 16 bases between. The length of the CDR3 is 14 residues.

The rearrangement joins TRBV20-1 to TRBJ1-2; D is unresolved. The ends were cut back, 5 bases at V and 8 bases at J, with 21 bases in the middle. Germline V CDR1 and CDR2: DFQATT, SNEGSKA (reference sequence). The CDR3 extends over 14 amino acids. The chain's CDR3 is CSAGVEWSRRGYTF. In nucleotides, the CDR3 is TGCAGTGCTGGTGTTGAGTGGAGTCGCCGGGGCTACACCTTC.

The chain combines TRBV7-8 with TRBJ2-4, with D perhaps matching TRBD2 (6 bases). V was pared by 1 base and J by 6 bases, with 13 bases between. The CDR3 runs 15 residues. Germline CDR1 is SGHVS and CDR2 is FQNEAQ. As DNA, the CDR3 is TGTGCCAGCAGCTTAGGAAACCTCGGGGGAAACATTCAGTACTTC. Protein: CASSLGNLGGNIQYF.

The J gene is TRBJ2-7, the V gene TRBV5-6, with a tentative D call TRBD2 (5 bases). Trimming pared 0 bases from V and 3 bases from J, leaving 10 bases between. The CDR3 consists of 14 residues. CDR1 and CDR2 (germline): SGHDT, YYEEEE. CDR3 sequence (DNA): TGTGCCAGCAGCTTGGGGGGAGATTTCTACGAGCAGTACTTC. Translation: CASSLGGDFYEQYF.

The V call is TRBV10-1, the J call TRBJ2-2, with D perhaps matching TRBD2 (6 bases). The germline V gene has CDR1 WNHNN and CDR2 SYGVQD (reference sequence). CDR3 length: 14 amino acids. V was pared by 5 bases and J by 6 bases, with 13 bases between. The CDR3 sequence is CASSSGFAPGELFF. The CDR3 nucleotides read TGCGCCAGCAGTAGCGGGTTTGCGCCCGGGGAGCTGTTTTTT.

The chain has TRBV19 and TRBJ2-1, with a tentative D call TRBD1 (6 bases). Germline V gene lookup returns CDR1 LNHDA and CDR2 SQIVND (reference sequence). The CDR3 runs 21 residues. V lost 9 bases, J lost 0 bases, and 33 bases lay in between. The CDR3 spells CASLPWGPGHLIESSYNEQFF. Written as DNA, the CDR3 is TGTGCCAGCCTCCCCTGGGGGCCGGGACACCTAATTGAAAGCTCCTACAATGAGCAGTTCTTC.

The genes are TRBV19 and TRBJ1-5; D remains ambiguous. Germline CDR1 is LNHDA and CDR2 is SQIVND (reference sequence). V lost 7 bases and J 2 bases, leaving 6 bases between the germline ends. The CDR3 length is 12 residues. The CDR3 is CASNMGNQPQHF. The CDR3 coding sequence is TGTGCCAGTAACATGGGCAATCAGCCCCAGCATTTT.

This chain links TRBV28 with TRBJ1-4, with 8 bases lining up with TRBD1. There are 16 residues in the CDR3. The junction had 8 bases not matched to a gene; V was cut back by 4 bases and J by 4 bases. Germline CDR1 and CDR2: MDHEN and SYDVKM. The chain's CDR3 is CASSSPGTGDNEKLFF. The DNA for the CDR3 is TGTGCCAGCAGTTCTCCCGGGACAGGAGATAATGAAAAACTGTTTTTT.

The chain carries TRBV7-9 and TRBJ1-1; D might be TRBD1 (6 bases). Germline CDR1 SEHNR, CDR2 FQNEAQ (reference sequence). The V end lost 5 bases, the J end lost 5 bases, and 15 bases lay between the germline ends. This CDR3 is built from 14 residues. Written as DNA, the CDR3 is TGTGCCAGCAGCCTGGGGACGGGGGCTACTGAAGCTTTCTTT. Encoded protein: CASSLGTGATEAFF.

This clone came up once. The chain employs TRBV7-9 and TRBJ2-2, with a possible D match to TRBD1 (6 bases). This CDR3 is built from 15 residues. With 5 bases removed from V and 6 bases from J, the gap between germline ends came to 16 bases. In germline, CDR1 is SEHNR, CDR2 FQNEAQ (reference sequence). CDR3 nucleotides: TGTGCCAGCAGCCCAGGGGTCTTATTAGCCGGGGAGCTGTTTTTT. This translates into CASSPGVLLAGELFF.

The V and J genes are TRBV28 and TRBJ2-1; D is unresolved. The length of the CDR3 is 14 residues. Per the germline V gene, CDR1 is MDHEN and CDR2 is SYDVKM. The V and J ends lost 8 bases and 0 bases respectively, with 11 bases between them. DNA for the CDR3: TGTGCCAGCTTAAGGGTGAGCTCCTACAATGAGCAGTTCTTC. Encoded protein: CASLRVSSYNEQFF. The whole variable domain, filled in from reference TRBV28 and TRBJ2-1, reads DVKVTQSSRYLVKRTGEKVFLECVQDMDHENMFWYRQDPGLGLRLIYFSYDVKMKEKGDIPEGYSVSREKKERFSLILESASTNQTSMYLCASLRVSSYNEQFFGPGTRLTVL.

The V call is TRBV15, the J call TRBJ1-1, with 7 bases lining up with TRBD1. Germline CDR1 is LNHNV and CDR2 is YYDKDF (reference sequence). The length of the CDR3 is 15 residues. Trimming at V came to 0 bases and at J to 1 base, leaving 2 bases not matched to a gene. The CDR3 loop is CATSRDRQGNTEAFF. The CDR3 coding sequence is TGTGCCACCAGCAGAGATCGACAGGGGAACACTGAAGCTTTCTTT.

The chain combines TRBV7-9 with TRBJ1-4, with 7 bases that match TRBD1. The germline gives CDR1 SEHNR, CDR2 FQNEAQ (reference sequence). This CDR3 is 14 amino acids long. Losses at the gene ends were 4 bases for V and 7 bases for J; bases not matched to a gene: 6. CDR3 in amino acids: CASSSRQGGEKLFF. Written as DNA, the CDR3 is TGTGCCAGCAGCTCACGACAGGGTGGTGAAAAACTGTTTTTT.

The J gene is TRBJ2-5, the V gene TRBV5-1; D is possibly TRBD2 (7 bases). Looked up from germline, CDR1 is SGHRS and CDR2 is YFSETQ. The CDR3 runs 15 residues. V was shortened by 3 bases and J by 0 bases, with 12 bases between the two germline ends. This CDR3 is CASSSGGADQETQYF. DNA for the CDR3: TGCGCCAGCAGCTCGGGGGGCGCAGACCAAGAGACCCAGTACTTC. Supplemented by reference TRBV5-1 and TRBJ2-5, the full variable domain reads KAGVTQTPRYLIKTRGQQVTLSCSPISGHRSVSWYQQTPGQGLQFLFEYFSETQRNKGNFPGRFSGRQFSNSRSEMNVSTLELGDSALYLCASSSGGADQETQYFGPGTRLLVL.

The chain carries TRBV18 and TRBJ1-1; 8 bases line up with TRBD1. CDR1 is KGHSH and CDR2 is LQKENI in the germline V gene. The length of the CDR3 is 14 residues. J lost 4 bases, V lost 6 bases, and 7 bases had no gene match. The CDR3 coding sequence is TGTGCCAGCTCTGAGGGACAGGACAGCACTGAAGCTTTCTTT. Translated, it gives CASSEGQDSTEAFF.

This sequence joins TRBV7-8 and TRBJ1-2; 7 positions agree with TRBD1. V was clipped by 8 bases and J by 1 base; unmatched bases: 7. Germline V gene sequence: CDR1 SGHVS, CDR2 FQNEAQ. CDR3 length: 14 residues. The CDR3 DNA reads as TGTGCCAGCTCCTCGACAGGGATTAACTATGGCTACACCTTC. Residues: CASSSTGINYGYTF.

This sequence joins TRBV4-1 and TRBJ2-5; TRBD2 agrees at 7 bases. Germline V gene sequence: CDR1 MGHRA, CDR2 YSYEKL. The ends lost 1 base at V and 5 bases at J; junction bases unmatched: 7. The CDR3 has 15 residues. CDR3: CASSQVGSGRETQYF. The CDR3 DNA follows: TGCGCCAGCAGCCAAGTGGGTAGCGGGCGGGAGACCCAGTACTTC.

This clone was picked up a small number of times. J is TRBJ2-3 and V is TRBV7-2; TRBD2 is a possible D gene (5 bases). Trimming removed 5 bases from V and 0 bases from J, with 9 bases in between. CDR3 length: 14 amino acids. The V gene's germline CDR1 is SGHTA and CDR2 FQGNSA. This CDR3 reads CASSLGLSTDTQYF. CDR3 sequence (DNA): TGTGCCAGCAGCCTAGGACTTAGCACAGATACGCAGTATTTT.

CDR3 sequence reads: CASSLTGGGNEQYF. In DNA form, the CDR3 reads TGTGCCAGCAGCTTAACGGGTGGAGGGAACGAGCAGTACTTC. The chain links TRBV7-3 to TRBJ2-7, with a possible D match to TRBD2 (6 bases). Looked up from germline, CDR1 is SGHTA and CDR2 is FQGTGA. The CDR3 is 14 amino acids. Between the trimmed V and J ends, which lost 0 bases and 5 bases, there was a span of 11 bases.

This chain joins TRBV9 and TRBJ1-2; no reliable D call. This CDR3 contains 14 residues. Germline CDR1 and CDR2: SGDLS and YYNGEE. With 3 bases removed from V and 4 bases from J, the gap between germline ends came to 13 bases. The DNA for the CDR3 is TGTGCCAGCAGCGAAGACCCAGAGAGCTATGGCTACACCTTC. This translates into CASSEDPESYGYTF.

This chain links TRBV5-1 with TRBJ2-2; 8 positions agree with TRBD2. Trimming took 5 bases from V and 5 from J; bases not matched to a gene: 8. Germline CDR1 SGHRS, CDR2 YFSETQ. This CDR3 has 15 amino acids. Here the CDR3 DNA reads TGCGCCAGCAGTCAGGGACTAGGAGGGACCGGGGAGCTGTTTTTT. Protein: CASSQGLGGTGELFF.

The chain joins TRBV2 to TRBJ2-3; no reliable D call. Trimming took off 2 bases at V and 5 bases at J, with 5 bases between the two ends. The CDR3 runs 12 residues. Germline V gives CDR1 SNHLY, CDR2 FYNNEI. The CDR3 bases are TGTGCCAGCAGTGAAACGGTAGATACGCAGTATTTT. It yields the protein CASSETVDTQYF.

The rearrangement uses TRBV27 and TRBJ2-7, with D perhaps TRBD2 (6 bases). V lost 2 bases, J lost 5 bases, and 16 bases lay in between. Germline lookup yields CDR1 MNHEY and CDR2 SMNVEV (reference sequence). This CDR3 has 15 amino acids. In DNA form, the CDR3 reads TGTGCCAGCAGTTTAACGGGAGATAGTTGGAACGAGCAGTACTTC. Translation: CASSLTGDSWNEQYF.

The chain carries TRBV11-3 and TRBJ2-2, with D uncertain. The CDR3 runs to 12 residues. Per germline, CDR1 SGHNT and CDR2 YENEEA. V dropped 0 bases and J dropped 7 bases, with 3 bases sitting between them. CDR3 in DNA: TGTGCCAGCAGCTTAGATTTCGGGGAGCTGTTTTTT. This gives the protein CASSLDFGELFF.

The rearrangement uses TRBV6-1 and TRBJ2-7, with TRBD2 matching 11 bases. From germline, CDR1 is MNHNS and CDR2 SASEGT. CDR3 length: 14 amino acids. Losses at the gene ends were 3 bases for V and 6 bases for J; bases not matched to a gene: 4. The CDR3 bases are TGTGCCAGCAGTGAGGCACTAGCGGGAGTCGAGCAGTACTTC. Translation gives CASSEALAGVEQYF.

The chain carries TRBV28 and TRBJ2-7, with 7 bases fitting TRBD1. Trimming took 3 bases from V and 4 from J; bases not matched to a gene: 6. Germline CDR1 MDHEN, CDR2 SYDVKM. The CDR3 has 14 residues. CDR3 region: CASSLGDRAYEQYF. CDR3 nucleotide sequence: TGTGCCAGCAGTTTGGGAGACAGGGCGTACGAGCAGTACTTC.

CDR3 bases: TGTGCCAGTGATCCACAGGGAGGTAGGGGAAACACCATATATTTT. Its protein is CASDPQGGRGNTIYF. The rearrangement uses TRBV19 and TRBJ1-3, with D perhaps matching TRBD1 (6 bases). Between the trimmed V and J ends, which lost 8 bases and 4 bases, there was a span of 18 bases. The CDR3 spans 15 residues. CDR1 and CDR2 from the germline V gene are LNHDA and SQIVND (reference sequence). Based on the CDR3 plus reference TRBV19 and TRBJ1-3, the full variable domain is DGGITQSPKYLFRKEGQNVTLSCEQNLNHDAMYWYRQDPGQGLRLIYYSQIVNDFQKGDIAEGYSVSREKKESFPLTVTSAQKNPTAFYLCASDPQGGRGNTIYFGEGSWLTVV.

The chain is built from TRBV5-1 and TRBJ2-7; TRBD2 aligns across 10 bases. The CDR3 contains 14 residues. Germline V gene lookup returns CDR1 SGHRS and CDR2 YFSETQ. J was trimmed by 5 bases and V by 1 base; bases with no gene match: 3. The CDR3 loop is CASSLTGLADEQYF. DNA for the CDR3: TGCGCCAGCAGCTTGACCGGACTAGCGGACGAGCAGTACTTC.

The chain is built from TRBV27 and TRBJ1-2, with TRBD1 matching over 9 bases. The germline V gene has CDR1 MNHEY and CDR2 SMNVEV (reference sequence). There are 15 residues in the CDR3. Trimming cost V 2 bases and J 7 bases; bases outside gene matches: 8. For the CDR3, the DNA is TGTGCCAGCAGTTTACAAGGGACAGGGCGCGGTGGCTACACCTTC. This codes for CASSLQGTGRGGYTF.